This is a list of T cell receptor beta chains from one sample in a study of T cells in Graves' hyperthyroidism and ophthalmopathy. TCRdb processed the multiplex PCR reads anew with MiXCR; each CDR3 protein has one entry. In the table there are about 420,000 distinct CDR3 sequences, approximately 13% of which are singletons. The sequenced material came from blood. The receptors were sampled from a woman aged 18-30 years with Graves' hyperthyroidism. Each CDR3 is given with its conserved first and last residue. Fields, in order: J gene, D gene, clone size, V gene, CDR3 DNA, CDR3 protein. A D gene is named only where the DNA matches it firmly. Expanded clones are given a class, and other clones once, few, many or no size at all.

>TRBJ2-7|NA|NA|TRBV30
TGTGCCTGTACAATAGGAGGGAGCTCCTACGAGCAGTACTTC
CACTIGGSSYEQYF
>TRBJ2-5|NA|many|TRBV28
TGTGCCAGCAGTTTAAGGCAGGGAACCAAGGAGACCCAGTACTTC
CASSLRQGTKETQYF
>TRBJ2-5|NA|few|TRBV7-9
TGTGCCAGCAGCCCCCGGTTCGGGGCTCTAGAGACCCAGTACTTC
CASSPRFGALETQYF
>TRBJ1-1|NA|many|TRBV28
TGTGCCAGCAGTCCCCCAGGAATGGGCACTGAAGCTTTCTTT
CASSPPGMGTEAFF
>TRBJ2-6|NA|many|TRBV11-2
TGTGCCAGCAGCCCGGACTCTGGGGCCAACGTCCTGACTTTC
CASSPDSGANVLTF
>TRBJ2-1|TRBD2|few|TRBV5-6
TGTGCCAGCAGCTTGGTTACTAGCGAAGATTACAATGAGCAGTTCTTC
CASSLVTSEDYNEQFF
>TRBJ2-2|TRBD2|few|TRBV12-3/TRBV12-4
TGTGCCAGCAGTTTGCATGAGGCGGGAGTAGACACCGGGGAGCTGTTTTTT
CASSLHEAGVDTGELFF
>TRBJ2-1|TRBD2|many|TRBV10-3
TGTGCCATCAGTGAGTCCGGGACTAGCGGCAATGAGCAGTTCTTC
CAISESGTSGNEQFF
>TRBJ2-1|TRBD2|few|TRBV20-1
TGCAGTGCTCACCACCTAGCGGGAGTGTTGAACAATGAGCAGTTCTTC
CSAHHLAGVLNNEQFF
>TRBJ2-1|TRBD1|many|TRBV7-2
TGTGCCAGCAGCTTAGTCGGGACAGGGGGAAACAATGAGCAGTCCTTC
CASSLVGTGGNNEQSF
>TRBJ2-1|NA|NA|TRBV5-1
TGCGCCAGCAGCTTGGGTTATCGTGGCAGCTCCTACAATGAGCAGTTCTTC
CASSLGYRGSSYNEQFF
>TRBJ1-3|NA|many|TRBV18
TGTGCCAGCTCACCACCGGACCGCTACTCTGGAAACACCATATATTTT
CASSPPDRYSGNTIYF
>TRBJ2-1|NA|NA|TRBV29-1
TGCAGCGTTGAACAGGGGCTTAACAATGAGCAGTTCTTC
CSVEQGLNNEQFF
>TRBJ2-1|NA|many|TRBV5-6
TGTGCCAGCAGCTTGGCTGAATTCCTCTACAATGAGCAGTTCTTC
CASSLAEFLYNEQFF
>TRBJ2-3|TRBD2|many|TRBV5-1
TGCGCCAGCAGCTTGCAGGTAGCGGGAGTAGGTGATACGCAGTATTTT
CASSLQVAGVGDTQYF
>TRBJ1-3|NA|NA|TRBV6-1
TGTGCCAGCAGGGGGGGAGTCGGTGGAAACACCATATATTTT
CASRGGVGGNTIYF
>TRBJ1-2|NA|NA|TRBV19
TGTGCCAGTAGCTCAACCGGGACCGCCTATGGCTACACCTTC
CASSSTGTAYGYTF
>TRBJ2-1|NA|many|TRBV29-1
TGCAGCGTTGTGGAGCGGACAACATACAATGAGCAGTTCTTC
CSVVERTTYNEQFF
>TRBJ2-1|NA|many|TRBV7-3
TGTGCCAGCAGCTTAGAGCGGAACTTATACAATGAGCAGTTCTTC
CASSLERNLYNEQFF
>TRBJ2-4|NA|few|TRBV29-1
TGCAGCGTTGTCTGGGACACCAAAAACATTCAGTACTTC
CSVVWDTKNIQYF
>TRBJ2-2|TRBD2|NA|TRBV9
TGTGCCAGCAGCGGTGGGACTAGCGGGAGTAGCGGGGAGCTGTTTTTT
CASSGGTSGSSGELFF
>TRBJ1-2|TRBD1|many|TRBV6-1
TGTGCCAGCAGCGGACAGGGTTCTTCCCTTTCCTATGGCTACACCTTC
CASSGQGSSLSYGYTF
>TRBJ2-3|NA|NA|TRBV29-1
TGCAGCGTTTGGACAGGCACAGATACGCAGTATTTT
CSVWTGTDTQYF
>TRBJ2-5|NA|NA|TRBV25-1
TGTGCCAGCAGTGAATGGAGATCCCAAGAGACCCAGTACTTC
CASSEWRSQETQYF
>TRBJ2-1|NA|many|TRBV28
TGTGCCAGCAGTTTAGGGGGGCGGGGTGAGCAGTTCTTC
CASSLGGRGEQFF
>TRBJ2-6|NA|many|TRBV7-3
TGTGCCAGCAGCCCAACAGGGCCGGGGGCCAACGTCCTGACTTTC
CASSPTGPGANVLTF
>TRBJ2-1|NA|few|TRBV6-1
TGTGCCAGCAGTGAACGTCTACGGAGGTCTGAGCAGTTCTTC
CASSERLRRSEQFF
>TRBJ1-5|NA|few|TRBV4-1
TGCGCCAGCAGCCAAGAAGGTAGTACACCCGCCCATTTT
CASSQEGSTPAHF
>TRBJ2-3|NA|NA|TRBV20-1
TGCAGTGCTCCAGGGACCCTGACTAGCACAGATACGCAGTATTTT
CSAPGTLTSTDTQYF
>TRBJ2-7|NA|many|TRBV6-1
TGTGCCAGCAGTCCGGGACAGCCCTCCGGGGGCTACGAGCAGTACTTC
CASSPGQPSGGYEQYF
>TRBJ1-1|TRBD1|few|TRBV6-1
TGTGCCAGCAGGGGACAGGGGGCGGAAAACACTGAAGCTTTCTTT
CASRGQGAENTEAFF
>TRBJ2-7|NA|many|TRBV27
TGTGCCAGCAGCCGGAAGTGGGATTCCTACGAGCAGTACTTC
CASSRKWDSYEQYF
>TRBJ2-7|NA|many|TRBV5-1
TGCGCCAGCAGCGTTGGCGGGACAGCGTTTTACGAGCAGTACTTC
CASSVGGTAFYEQYF
>TRBJ2-2|NA|many|TRBV6-1
TGTGCCAGCAGTGAATTCGGGGGCTCGAACACCGGGGAGCTGTTTTTT
CASSEFGGSNTGELFF
>TRBJ2-5|TRBD2|many|TRBV28
TGTGCCAGCAGTTTATCCCCCCGGACTAGCGGGAAAGAGACCCAGTACTTC
CASSLSPRTSGKETQYF
>TRBJ2-7|NA|many|TRBV12-3/TRBV12-4
TGTGCCAGCAGTTTTCGGACGGGTGGTGCCTACGAGCAGTACTTC
CASSFRTGGAYEQYF
>TRBJ1-5|NA|many|TRBV12-3/TRBV12-4
TGTGCCAGCAGTTTGAGGGGATATAGCAATCAGCCCCAGCATTTT
CASSLRGYSNQPQHF
>TRBJ1-1|TRBD1|many|TRBV20-1
TGCAGTGCTAGACCCTCCGGGACAGCGAACACTGAAGCTTTCTTT
CSARPSGTANTEAFF
>TRBJ1-1|NA|many|TRBV30
TGTGCCTGGAGTCCCCGCACTGAAGCTTTCTTT
CAWSPRTEAFF
>TRBJ2-7|NA|many|TRBV6-2/TRBV6-3
TGTGCCAGCAGCTACAGGGTGCCCTACGAGCAGTACTTC
CASSYRVPYEQYF
>TRBJ1-2|NA|many|TRBV6-5
TGTGCCAGCAGTTACGATGGGGGATCGGCTGGCTACACCTTC
CASSYDGGSAGYTF
>TRBJ1-5|NA|many|TRBV2
TGTGCCAGCAGTGAAAATCCTTATAGCAATCAGCCCCAGCATTTT
CASSENPYSNQPQHF
>TRBJ2-3|NA|many|TRBV12-3/TRBV12-4
TGTGCCAGCAGTTTTAGGCAAGGGGGCACAGATACGCAGTATTTT
CASSFRQGGTDTQYF
>TRBJ2-7|NA|NA|TRBV5-1
TGCGCCAGCAGCTTGGGGCTAGTTAACCACGAGCAGTACTTC
CASSLGLVNHEQYF
>TRBJ2-7|NA|many|TRBV20-1
TGCAGTGCTTTGACTTTCTACGAGCAGTACTTC
CSALTFYEQYF
>TRBJ2-5|NA|many|TRBV9
TGTGCCAGCAACCTAGGACAAGGGGGGGAGACCCAGTACTTC
CASNLGQGGETQYF
>TRBJ1-4|NA|few|TRBV4-3
TGCGCCAGCAGCCGGAATCACCTTGCAACTAATGAAAAACTGTTTTTT
CASSRNHLATNEKLFF
>TRBJ1-1|NA|many|TRBV2
TGTGCCAGCAGTGGTCGAGGGGGGAACACTGAAGCTTTCTTT
CASSGRGGNTEAFF
>TRBJ1-2|NA|few|TRBV10-3
TGTGCCATCAGTGAAGCGGGTGGCCTTAGCTATGGCTACACCTTC
CAISEAGGLSYGYTF
>TRBJ2-7|NA|many|TRBV28
TGTGCCAGCAGTCCCCGCCCAGGTTCTTACGAGCAGTACTTC
CASSPRPGSYEQYF
>TRBJ2-3|NA|many|TRBV20-1
TGCAGTGCTTTGACTAGGTGGGCCATGTTGACGCAGTATTTT
CSALTRWAMLTQYF
>TRBJ1-2|TRBD1|NA|TRBV12-3/TRBV12-4
TGTGCCAGCAGCCACAGGGGAGTTGGCTACACCTTC
CASSHRGVGYTF
>TRBJ1-5|TRBD1|many|TRBV6-5
TGTGCCAGCAGTTACAGCGGACAGGGATCTCAGCCCCAGCATTTT
CASSYSGQGSQPQHF